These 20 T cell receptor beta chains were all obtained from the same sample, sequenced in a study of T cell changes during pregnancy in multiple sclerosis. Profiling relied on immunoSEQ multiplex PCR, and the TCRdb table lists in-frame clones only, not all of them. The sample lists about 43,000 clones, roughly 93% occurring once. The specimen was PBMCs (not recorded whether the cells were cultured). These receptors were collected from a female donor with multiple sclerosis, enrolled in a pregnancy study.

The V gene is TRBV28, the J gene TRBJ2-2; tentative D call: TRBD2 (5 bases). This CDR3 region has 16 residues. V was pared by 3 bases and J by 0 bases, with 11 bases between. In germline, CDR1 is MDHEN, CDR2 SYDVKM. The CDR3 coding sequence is TGTGCCAGCAGTTTGGCGCGGGTCCCGAACACCGGGGAGCTGTTTTTT. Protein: CASSLARVPNTGELFF.

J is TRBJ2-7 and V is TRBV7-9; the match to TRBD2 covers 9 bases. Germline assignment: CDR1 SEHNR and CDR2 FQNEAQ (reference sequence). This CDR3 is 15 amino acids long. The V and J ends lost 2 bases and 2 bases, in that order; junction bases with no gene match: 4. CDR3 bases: TGTGCCAGCAGCTTATCGGCGGGAGGGACCTACGAGCAGTACTTC. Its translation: CASSLSAGGTYEQYF.

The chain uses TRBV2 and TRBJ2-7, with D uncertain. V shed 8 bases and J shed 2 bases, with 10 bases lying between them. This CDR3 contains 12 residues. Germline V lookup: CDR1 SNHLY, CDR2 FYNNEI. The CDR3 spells CASGTAAYEQYF. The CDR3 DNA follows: TGTGCCAGCGGAACGGCGGCCTACGAGCAGTACTTC.

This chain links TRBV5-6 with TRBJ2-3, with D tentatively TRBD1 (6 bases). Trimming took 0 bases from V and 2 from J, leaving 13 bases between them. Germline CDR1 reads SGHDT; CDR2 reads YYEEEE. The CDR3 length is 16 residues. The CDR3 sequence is CASSLGDKEITDTQYF. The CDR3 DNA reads TGTGCCAGCAGCTTGGGGGACAAGGAGATCACAGATACGCAGTATTTT.

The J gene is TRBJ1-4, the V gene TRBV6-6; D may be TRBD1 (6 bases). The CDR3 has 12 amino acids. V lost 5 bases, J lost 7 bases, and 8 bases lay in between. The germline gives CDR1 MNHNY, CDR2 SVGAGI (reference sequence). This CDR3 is CASSTTGEKLFF. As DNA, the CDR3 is TGTGCCAGCAGTACGACAGGTGAAAAACTGTTTTTT.

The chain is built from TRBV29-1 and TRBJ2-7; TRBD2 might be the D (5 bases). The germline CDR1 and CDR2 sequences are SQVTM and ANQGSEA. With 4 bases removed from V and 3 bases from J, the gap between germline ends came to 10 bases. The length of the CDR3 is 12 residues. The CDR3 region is CSVVGELYEQYF. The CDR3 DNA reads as TGCAGCGTTGTCGGGGAGCTCTACGAGCAGTACTTC.

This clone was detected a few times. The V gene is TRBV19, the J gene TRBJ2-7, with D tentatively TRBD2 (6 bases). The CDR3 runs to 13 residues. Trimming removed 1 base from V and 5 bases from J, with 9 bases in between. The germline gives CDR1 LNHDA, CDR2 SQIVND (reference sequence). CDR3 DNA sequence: TGTGCCAGTAGTATAGGGTGGAGGGACGAGCAGTACTTC. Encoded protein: CASSIGWRDEQYF.

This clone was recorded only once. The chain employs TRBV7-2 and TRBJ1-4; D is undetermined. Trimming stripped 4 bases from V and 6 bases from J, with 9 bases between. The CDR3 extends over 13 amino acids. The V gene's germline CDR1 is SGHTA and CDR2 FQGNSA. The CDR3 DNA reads TGTGCCAGCAGCTGGAATCGGGATGAAAAACTGTTTTTT. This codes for CASSWNRDEKLFF.

The CDR3 nucleotides are TGTGCCAGCAGTGCGGCTAGCTGGGTAGATACGCAGTATTTT. Its protein product is CASSAASWVDTQYF. The chain joins TRBV25-1 to TRBJ2-3; maybe TRBD2 (5 bases). In germline, CDR1 is MGHDK, CDR2 SYGVNS. The CDR3 contains 14 residues. Deletions cut 4 bases from V and 5 bases from J, with 13 bases between.

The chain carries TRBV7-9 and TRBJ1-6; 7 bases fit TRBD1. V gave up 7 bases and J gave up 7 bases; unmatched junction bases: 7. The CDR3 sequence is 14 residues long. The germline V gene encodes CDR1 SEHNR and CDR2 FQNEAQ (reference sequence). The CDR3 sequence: CASTRGQKNSPLHF. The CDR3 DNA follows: TGTGCCAGCACGAGGGGACAGAAGAATTCACCCCTCCACTTT.

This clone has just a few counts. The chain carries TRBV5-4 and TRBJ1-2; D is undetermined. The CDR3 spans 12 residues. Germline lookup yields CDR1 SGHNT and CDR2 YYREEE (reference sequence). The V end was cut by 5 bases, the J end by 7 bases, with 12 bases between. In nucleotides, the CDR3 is TGTGCCAGCAGTAGCCCCCCCTTTGGCTACACCTTC. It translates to CASSSPPFGYTF.

CDR3 DNA: TGCGCCAGCAGCCAACTGAGTAGCGGTAGCGACGAGCAGTACTTC. Its protein product is CASSQLSSGSDEQYF. The chain recombines TRBV4-1 with TRBJ2-7; perhaps TRBD2 as D (6 bases). Trimming took off 2 bases at V and 5 bases at J, with 16 bases between the two ends. Germline CDR1 reads MGHRA; CDR2 reads YSYEKL. The CDR3 is 15 amino acids.

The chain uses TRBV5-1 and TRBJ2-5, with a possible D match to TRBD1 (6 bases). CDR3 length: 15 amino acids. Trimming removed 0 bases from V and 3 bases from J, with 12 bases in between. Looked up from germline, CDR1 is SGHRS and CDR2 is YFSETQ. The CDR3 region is CASSLGGDNEETQYF. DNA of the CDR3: TGCGCCAGCAGCTTGGGAGGGGACAACGAAGAGACCCAGTACTTC.

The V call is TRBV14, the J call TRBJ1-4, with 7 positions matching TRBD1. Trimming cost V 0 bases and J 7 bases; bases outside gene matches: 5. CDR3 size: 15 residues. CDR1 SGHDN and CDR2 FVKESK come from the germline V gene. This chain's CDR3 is CASSQEQGIGEKLFF. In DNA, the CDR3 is TGTGCCAGCAGCCAAGAACAGGGGATTGGTGAAAAACTGTTTTTT.

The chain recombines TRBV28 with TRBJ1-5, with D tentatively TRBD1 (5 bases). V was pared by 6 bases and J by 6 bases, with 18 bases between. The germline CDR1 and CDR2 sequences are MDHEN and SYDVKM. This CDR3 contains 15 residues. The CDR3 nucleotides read TGTGCCAGCAGGGACCTGACGCAGGGTCCTCAGCCCCAGCATTTT. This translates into CASRDLTQGPQPQHF.

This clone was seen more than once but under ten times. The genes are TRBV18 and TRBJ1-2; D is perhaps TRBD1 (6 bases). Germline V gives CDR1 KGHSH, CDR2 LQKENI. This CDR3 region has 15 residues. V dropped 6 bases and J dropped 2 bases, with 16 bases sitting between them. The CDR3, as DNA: TGTGCCAGCTCCCAAGAGCAGGGGTCAAACTATGGCTACACCTTC. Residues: CASSQEQGSNYGYTF. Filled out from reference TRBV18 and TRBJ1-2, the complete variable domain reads NAGVMQNPRHLVRRRGQEARLRCSPMKGHSHVYWYRQLPEEGLKFMVYLQKENIIDESGMPKERFSAEFPKEGPSILRIQQVVRGDSAAYFCASSQEQGSNYGYTFGSGTRLTVV.

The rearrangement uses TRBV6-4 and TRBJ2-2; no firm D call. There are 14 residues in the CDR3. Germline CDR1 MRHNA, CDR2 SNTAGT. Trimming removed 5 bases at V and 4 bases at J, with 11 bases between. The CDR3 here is CASSFGSGTGELFF. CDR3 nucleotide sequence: TGTGCCAGCAGTTTCGGTTCGGGCACCGGGGAGCTGTTTTTT.

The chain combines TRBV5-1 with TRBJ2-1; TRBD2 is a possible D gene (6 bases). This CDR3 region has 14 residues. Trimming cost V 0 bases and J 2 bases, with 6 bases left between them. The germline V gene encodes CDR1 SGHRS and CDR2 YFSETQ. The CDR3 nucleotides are TGCGCCAGCAGCTTGGCGGGAGCCTACAATGAGCAGTTCTTC. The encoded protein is CASSLAGAYNEQFF.

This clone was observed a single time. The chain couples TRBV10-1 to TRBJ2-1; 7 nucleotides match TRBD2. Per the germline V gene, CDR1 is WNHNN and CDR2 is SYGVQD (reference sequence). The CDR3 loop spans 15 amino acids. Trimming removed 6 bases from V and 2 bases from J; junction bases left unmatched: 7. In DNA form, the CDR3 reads TGCGCCAGCAGCCCTTCTAGCGGTACCTACAATGAGCAGTTCTTC. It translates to CASSPSSGTYNEQFF.

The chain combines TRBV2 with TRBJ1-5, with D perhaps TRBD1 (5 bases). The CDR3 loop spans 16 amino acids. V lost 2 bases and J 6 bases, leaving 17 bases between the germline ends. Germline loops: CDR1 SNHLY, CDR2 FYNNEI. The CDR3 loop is CASSEYIRVGGQPQHF. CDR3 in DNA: TGTGCCAGCAGTGAATATATCCGGGTTGGGGGTCAGCCCCAGCATTTT. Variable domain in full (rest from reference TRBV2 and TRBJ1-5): EPEVTQTPSHQVTQMGQEVILRCVPISNHLYFYWYRQILGQKVEFLVSFYNNEISEKSEIFDDQFSVERPDGSNFTLKIRSTKLEDSAMYFCASSEYIRVGGQPQHFGDGTRLSIL.